The 5 T cell receptor beta chains reported below all come from one sample, sequenced in a study of beta chain features in type 1 diabetes. cDNA synthesis used the whole RNA isolate, giving expressed TCRB sequences. The method was immunoSEQ multiplex PCR; TCRdb's version includes in-frame clones alone and lacks a portion of them. The table records 400,000 to 600,000 clones, about 30% of them present only once. Sequences were obtained from naive CD4+ T cells from blood. The origin of the receptors is a man in his late teens or twenties in good health.

There are a few counts of this clone. This chain links TRBV2 with TRBJ2-5; 9 positions match TRBD1. CDR3 size: 16 residues. Germline V CDR1 and CDR2: SNHLY, FYNNEI. Trimming removed 6 bases from V and 3 bases from J; junction bases left unmatched: 11. The CDR3 region is CASSGPRGTGKETQYF. The CDR3 DNA reads TGTGCCAGCAGCGGACCCCGAGGGACAGGGAAAGAGACCCAGTACTTC.

This clone was seen a few times. J is TRBJ2-2 and V is TRBV4-3; no definite D call. With 4 bases removed from V and 4 bases from J, the gap between germline ends came to 10 bases. This CDR3 has 14 residues. Germline V gene lookup returns CDR1 LGHNA and CDR2 YSLEER. This CDR3 is CASSPPRSTGELFF. In nucleotides, the CDR3 is TGCGCCAGCAGCCCTCCCAGGAGCACCGGGGAGCTGTTTTTT.

This clone was counted only a few times. CDR3 sequence reads: CAWSIGQGGGNTIYF. The CDR3 DNA reads as TGTGCCTGGAGTATAGGACAGGGCGGCGGAAACACCATATATTTT. V is TRBV30 and J is TRBJ1-3; TRBD1 agrees at 8 bases. In germline, CDR1 is GTSNPN, CDR2 SVGIG (reference sequence). This CDR3 comprises 15 residues. V lost 2 bases to trimming and J lost 4 bases; unmatched junction nucleotides: 7.

The CDR3 DNA is TGTGCCAGCAGTGAATTGGAGGGACTACGGCCGTTCTTC. This sequence encodes CASSELEGLRPFF. This rearrangement joins TRBV25-1 to TRBJ2-1; 7 bases are shared with TRBD2. CDR1 MGHDK and CDR2 SYGVNS come from the germline V gene. Trimming cost V 1 base and J 15 bases; bases outside gene matches: 9. This CDR3 has 13 residues. The complete variable domain, with remaining parts taken from reference TRBV25-1 and TRBJ2-1, reads EADIYQTPRYLVIGTGKKITLECSQTMGHDKMYWYQQDPGMELHLIHYSYGVNSTEKGDLSSESTVSRIRTEHFPLTLESARPSHTSQYLCASSELEGLRPFFGPGTRLTVL.

The chain carries TRBV15 and TRBJ2-5; the D gene is possibly TRBD1 (5 bases). Germline-derived CDR1 and CDR2 are LNHNV and YYDKDF (reference sequence). The CDR3 contains 15 residues. V was pared by 3 bases and J by 1 base, with 12 bases between. CDR3 DNA: TGTGCCACCAGCAGGGAAACAGGTCCCCAAGAGACCCAGTACTTC. It specifies CATSRETGPQETQYF.